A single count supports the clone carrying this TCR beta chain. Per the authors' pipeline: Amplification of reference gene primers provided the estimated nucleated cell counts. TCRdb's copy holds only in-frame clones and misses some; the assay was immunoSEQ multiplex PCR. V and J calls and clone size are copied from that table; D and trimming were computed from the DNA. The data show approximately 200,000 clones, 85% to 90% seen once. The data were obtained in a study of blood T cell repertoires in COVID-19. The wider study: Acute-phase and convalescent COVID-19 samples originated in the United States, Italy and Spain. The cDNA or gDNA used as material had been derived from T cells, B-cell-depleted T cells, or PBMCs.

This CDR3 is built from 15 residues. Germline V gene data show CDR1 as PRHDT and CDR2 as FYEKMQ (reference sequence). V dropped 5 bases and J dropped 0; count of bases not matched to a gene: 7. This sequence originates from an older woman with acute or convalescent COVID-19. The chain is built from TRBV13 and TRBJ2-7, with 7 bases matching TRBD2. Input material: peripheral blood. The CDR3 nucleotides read TGTGCCAGCAGCCGAGCGTGGGGGGGCTCCTACGAGCAGTACTTC. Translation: CASSRAWGGSYEQYF.